The 8 T cell receptor beta chains below come from one sample, sequenced in a study of human T cells and chemical hapten exposure. Time point defined: patch test 1, 2 weeks after DPC sensitization. Treatment given: therapeutic diphenylcyclopropenone sensitization with weekly scalp DPC. TCRdb re-analysed the RACE reads in MiXCR, keeping a single row per CDR3 protein. The table records around 99,000 distinct CDR3 sequences, roughly 12% of them present only once. The sequenced sample was whole blood, obtained in connection with sensitization to the hapten diphenylcyclopropenone (DPC). These receptors were collected from a woman in her thirties or forties with alopecia areata. Some clones in this sample may be carry-over from other donors' samples.

The table lists this clonotype with a few counts. V is TRBV6-5 and J is TRBJ1-2; D remains ambiguous. The V end was cut by 2 bases, the J end by 2 bases, with 3 bases between. The CDR3 sequence is 12 residues long. The germline gives CDR1 MNHEY, CDR2 SVGAGI. The CDR3 DNA follows: TGTGCCAGCAGTTACCAAAACTATGGCTACACCTTC. Translated, it gives CASSYQNYGYTF.

This clonotype was detected ten times or more. The chain is built from TRBV6-2 or TRBV6-3 and TRBJ2-5, with a weak D call TRBD2 (6 bases). With 1 base removed from V and 3 bases from J, the gap between germline ends came to 6 bases. The CDR3 has 13 residues. Looked up from germline, CDR1 is MNHEY and CDR2 is SVGEGT. CDR3 sequence reads: CASSYWGEETQYF. CDR3 DNA sequence: TGTGCCAGCAGTTACTGGGGGGAAGAGACCCAGTACTTC.

The chain uses TRBV28 and TRBJ2-3; D unclear. This CDR3 is built from 11 residues. Trimming left V 7 bases short and J 3 bases short, with 5 bases between. CDR1 is MDHEN, CDR2 SYDVKM, per germline. The CDR3 loop is CASTRTDTQYF. In nucleotides, the CDR3 is TGTGCCAGCACCCGAACAGATACGCAGTATTTT.

This clonotype was seen more than once but under ten times. V and J are TRBV20-1 and TRBJ1-5, with 7 bases that match TRBD1. There are 16 residues in the CDR3. Trimming at V came to 5 bases and at J to 1 base, leaving 11 bases not matched to a gene. Germline loops: CDR1 DFQATT, CDR2 SNEGSKA (reference sequence). The chain's CDR3 is CSAGDRVRGSNQPQHF. The CDR3 nucleotides are TGCAGTGCTGGTGACAGGGTGAGGGGCAGCAATCAGCCCCAGCATTTT.

The sample holds many counts of this clonotype. The chain joins TRBV27 to TRBJ2-1; 13 bases agree with TRBD2. The CDR3 consists of 16 residues. Trimming at V came to 6 bases and at J to 9 bases, leaving 11 bases not matched to a gene. Germline values: CDR1 MNHEY, CDR2 SMNVEV (reference sequence). The CDR3 nucleotides read TGTGCCAGCAGACACGGACTAGCGGGAGTCGGGGGTGAGCAGTTCTTC. Translated, it gives CASRHGLAGVGGEQFF.

This clonotype was found a few times. J is TRBJ1-6 and V is TRBV5-4; possible D gene TRBD1, 6 bases. From germline, CDR1 is SGHNT and CDR2 YYREEE (reference sequence). The CDR3 runs to 14 residues. V dropped 0 bases and J dropped 6 bases, with 7 bases sitting between them. The CDR3 spells CASSLDRANSPLHF. CDR3 DNA: TGTGCCAGCAGCTTGGACAGGGCTAATTCACCCCTCCACTTT.

The sample holds many counts of this clonotype. The chain joins TRBV29-1 to TRBJ2-3, with D uncertain. V was trimmed by 6 bases and J by 4 bases, leaving 14 bases between them. In germline, CDR1 is SQVTM, CDR2 ANQGSEA. The CDR3 runs 13 residues. In DNA form, the CDR3 reads TGCAGCGTCGCGCCCCTATCCTCAGATACGCAGTATTTT. It is translated as CSVAPLSSDTQYF.

The J gene is TRBJ2-1, the V gene TRBV6-6; no firm D call. Trimming pared 6 bases from V and 4 bases from J, leaving 13 bases between. Germline CDR1 is MNHNY and CDR2 is SVGAGI (reference sequence). This CDR3 has 14 amino acids. The CDR3 nucleotides are TGTGCCAGCAGGCCACCGGCCTTATACAATGAGCAGTTCTTC. Its protein product is CASRPPALYNEQFF.